Below are 13 T cell receptor beta chains sequenced from a single sample in a study of blood T cell repertoires in COVID-19 (dated by TCRdb to 2020 to 2021). The library was produced with the immunoSEQ multiplex PCR assay. Held by TCRdb, this immuneACCESS table contains in-frame sequences only and omits some clones. Under half of the omission traces to an unresolved V gene where checked; the cause of the rest is unknown. This sample gives under 350,000 clones in total; roughly 86% of them show up just once. Roughly 1.3% of the sample goes to the ten largest clones. The source material was peripheral blood. The receptors derive from a man in his 70s with acute or convalescent COVID-19.

The chain employs TRBV3-1 (or the pseudogene TRBV3-2) and TRBJ1-6; D not certain. The CDR3 has 11 amino acids. Germline values: CDR1 LGHDT, CDR2 YNNKEL (reference sequence). Trimming left V 5 bases short and J 11 bases short, with 7 bases between. CDR3 amino acids: CASSGGTPLHF. CDR3 bases: TGTGCCAGCAGCGGCGGAACACCCCTCCACTTT.

The chain joins TRBV27 to TRBJ1-1, with 8 positions matching TRBD1. The CDR3 runs 16 residues. CDR1 and CDR2 (germline): MNHEY, SMNVEV (reference sequence). V lost 4 bases and J lost 0; bases outside the gene matches: 7. As DNA, the CDR3 is TGTGCCAGCAGTTCCCGGACAGGGTTTCTGAACACTGAAGCTTTCTTT. Amino acid sequence: CASSSRTGFLNTEAFF.

The chain employs TRBV6-4 and TRBJ2-1; TRBD2 matches 14 bases. The CDR3 runs 13 residues. In germline, CDR1 is MRHNA, CDR2 SNTAGT. V was pared by 10 bases and J by 9 bases, with 5 bases of the junction left unmatched. The CDR3 is CATGTSGRGEQFF. The CDR3 nucleotides read TGTGCCACCGGGACTAGCGGGAGAGGTGAGCAGTTCTTC.

A single count supports this clone. The chain employs TRBV27 and TRBJ2-2; maybe TRBD1 (5 bases). Trimming stripped 3 bases from V and 4 bases from J, with 12 bases between. The CDR3 has 15 amino acids. The germline CDR1 and CDR2 sequences are MNHEY and SMNVEV (reference sequence). The CDR3, as DNA: TGTGCCAGCAGTTTTTTAATTGGGGCCACCGGGGAGCTGTTTTTT. Encoded protein: CASSFLIGATGELFF.

V is TRBV28 and J is TRBJ1-2; TRBD1 agrees at 9 bases. Germline V gene data show CDR1 as MDHEN and CDR2 as SYDVKM. This CDR3 is built from 13 residues. The V gene end was trimmed by 11 bases and the J gene end by 4 bases; junction bases not matched to a gene: 8. The CDR3 nucleotides are TGTGCCGCAGACAGGGGGTTGGGCTATGGCTACACCTTC. As protein: CAADRGLGYGYTF.

The V call is TRBV6-5, the J call TRBJ1-4, with a tentative D call TRBD1 (6 bases). V was pared by 6 bases and J by 5 bases, with 13 bases between. The length of the CDR3 is 14 residues. Per the germline V gene, CDR1 is MNHEY and CDR2 is SVGAGI. The CDR3 nucleotides read TGTGCCAGCAGACCACAGGGAGCAAATGAAAAACTGTTTTTT. Translated: CASRPQGANEKLFF.

V gene TRBV4-3 combines with J gene TRBJ2-2; TRBD1 aligns across 7 bases. The CDR3 has 17 residues. CDR1 is LGHNA and CDR2 is YSLEER in the germline V gene. V shed 1 base and J 2 bases; nucleotides not matched to a gene: 7. The CDR3 coding sequence is TGCGCCAGCAGCCAAGTAACGGGACAGATAAACACCGGGGAGCTGTTTTTT. Its translation is CASSQVTGQINTGELFF.

The CDR3 sequence is CASSGRLAGGGDEQFF. CDR3 coding DNA: TGCGCCAGCAGCGGAAGACTAGCGGGAGGGGGCGATGAGCAGTTCTTC. The chain has TRBV5-1 and TRBJ2-1, with 14 nucleotides matching TRBD2. CDR1 and CDR2 from the germline V gene are SGHRS and YFSETQ. CDR3 size: 16 residues. V trimming: 4 bases; J trimming: 8 bases; junction bases outside the gene matches: 8.

This chain uses TRBV21-1 with TRBJ2-7; the D call TRBD1 from the table was never checked on the DNA. TRBV21-1 is assigned pseudogene status. The CDR3 contains 14 residues. The CDR3 reads CASSNDRGAYEQYF. CDR3 coding DNA: TGTGCCAGCAGCAATGACAGGGGGGCCTACGAGCAGTACTTC.

As to this clone: A junction end diverges from the germline sequence, so it may reflect a read error. The chain recombines TRBV5-4 with TRBJ2-1; 7 bases are shared with TRBD1. CDR1 SGHNT and CDR2 YYREEE come from the germline V gene (reference sequence). There are 15 residues in the CDR3. CDR3 DNA: TGTGCCAGCAGCTTGGACCAGGGGGTAGCCAATCAGCAGTTCTTC. This translates into CASSLDQGVANQQFF. Full variable domain (outside the CDR3, taken from reference TRBV5-4 and TRBJ2-1): ETGVTQSPTHLIKTRGQQVTLRCSSQSGHNTVSWYQQALGQGPQFIFQYYREEENGRGNFPPRFSGLQFPNYSSELNVNALELDDSALYLCASSLDQGVANQQFFGPGTRLTVL.

The genes are TRBV10-2 and TRBJ2-7; TRBD2 aligns across 9 bases. The CDR3 has 14 residues. The V and J ends lost 2 bases and 2 bases, in that order; junction bases with no gene match: 1. The germline gives CDR1 WSHSY, CDR2 SAAADI. DNA for the CDR3: TGCGCCAGCAGTGAGACTAGCGGGCCCTACGAGCAGTACTTC. This encodes CASSETSGPYEQYF.

The rearrangement joins TRBV29-1 to TRBJ1-2; tentative D call: TRBD1 (6 bases). The CDR3 covers 11 residues. The germline gives CDR1 SQVTM, CDR2 ANQGSEA. Trimming cost V 5 bases and J 9 bases, with 13 bases left between them. The DNA of the CDR3 is TGCAGCGTTTGGGACAAGGACCGCTACACCTTC. It specifies CSVWDKDRYTF.

This clone was seen just once. The chain has TRBV5-4 and TRBJ1-6; TRBD1 matches at 8 bases. The CDR3 is made up of 18 amino acids. The V and J ends lost 4 bases and 1 base, in that order; junction bases with no gene match: 10. Germline loops: CDR1 SGHNT, CDR2 YYREEE (reference sequence). In DNA form, the CDR3 reads TGTGCCAGCAGCCGGCCCGGACAGGGTGGGTCCTATAATTCACCCCTCCACTTT. The encoded protein is CASSRPGQGGSYNSPLHF. Supplemented by reference TRBV5-4 and TRBJ1-6, the full variable domain reads ETGVTQSPTHLIKTRGQQVTLRCSSQSGHNTVSWYQQALGQGPQFIFQYYREEENGRGNFPPRFSGLQFPNYSSELNVNALELDDSALYLCASSRPGQGGSYNSPLHFGNGTRLTVT.